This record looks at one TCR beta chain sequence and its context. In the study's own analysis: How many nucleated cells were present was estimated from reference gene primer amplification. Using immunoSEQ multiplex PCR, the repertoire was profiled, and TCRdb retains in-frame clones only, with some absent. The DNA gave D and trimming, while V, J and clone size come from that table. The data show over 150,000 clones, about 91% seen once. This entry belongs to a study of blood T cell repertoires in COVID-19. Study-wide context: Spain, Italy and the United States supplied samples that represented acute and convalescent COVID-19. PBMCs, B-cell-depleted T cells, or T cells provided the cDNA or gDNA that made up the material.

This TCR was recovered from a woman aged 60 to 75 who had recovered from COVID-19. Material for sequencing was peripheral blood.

As DNA, the CDR3 is TGCGCCAGCACCCCCGTCCTCGGGGATACGCAGTATTTT. This gives the protein CASTPVLGDTQYF. The chain is built from TRBV10-1 and TRBJ2-3; no clear D. The CDR3 is 13 amino acids. Germline CDR1 and CDR2: WNHNN and SYGVQD (reference sequence). Trimming cost V 7 bases and J 6 bases, with 14 bases left between them.